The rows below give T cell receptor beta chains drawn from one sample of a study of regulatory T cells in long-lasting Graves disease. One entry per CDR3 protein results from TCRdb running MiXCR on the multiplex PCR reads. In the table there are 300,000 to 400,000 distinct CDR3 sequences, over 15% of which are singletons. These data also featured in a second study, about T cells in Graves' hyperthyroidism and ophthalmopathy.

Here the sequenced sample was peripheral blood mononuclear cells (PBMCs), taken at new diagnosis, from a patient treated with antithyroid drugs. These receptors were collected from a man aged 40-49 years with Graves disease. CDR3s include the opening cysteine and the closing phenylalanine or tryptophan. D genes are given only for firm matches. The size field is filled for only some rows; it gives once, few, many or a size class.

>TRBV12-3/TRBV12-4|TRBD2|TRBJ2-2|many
TGTGCCAGCAGTGGGGGACTAGCGCCGAACACCGGGGAGCTGTTTTTT
CASSGGLAPNTGELFF
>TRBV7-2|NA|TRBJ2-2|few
TGTGCCAGCAGCCCCCGGACGTTGGGGACCGGGGAGCTGTTTTTT
CASSPRTLGTGELFF
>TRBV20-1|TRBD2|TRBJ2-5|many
TGCAGTGCTAGTAGGCTAGCGGGGCAAGAGACCCAGTACTTC
CSASRLAGQETQYF
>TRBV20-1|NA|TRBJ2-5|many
TGCAGTGCTAGAGATACGCGGGGGCCAGGGGAGACCCAGTACTTC
CSARDTRGPGETQYF
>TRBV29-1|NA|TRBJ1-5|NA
TGCAGCGTTGAAGATCAGGGGCCGGATCAGCCCCAGCATTTT
CSVEDQGPDQPQHF
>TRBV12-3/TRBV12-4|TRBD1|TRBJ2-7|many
TGTGCCAGCAGTCGGCCCCCGGGACAGGAGCAGTACTTC
CASSRPPGQEQYF
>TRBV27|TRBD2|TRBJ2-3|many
TGTGCCAGCAGTTCCCGACGGGGGGGGCGCACAGATACGCAGTATTTT
CASSSRRGGRTDTQYF
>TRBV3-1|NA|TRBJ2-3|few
TGTGCCAGCAGCCAAGTCTCAAGCACAGATACGCAGTATTTT
CASSQVSSTDTQYF
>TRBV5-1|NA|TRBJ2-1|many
TGCGCCAGCAGCTTGGGGGTTTCGGGGCAGTTCTTC
CASSLGVSGQFF
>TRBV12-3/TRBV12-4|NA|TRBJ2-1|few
TGTGCCACCAGTGATACCGACAAACTTCCGCGCAATGAGCAGTTCTTC
CATSDTDKLPRNEQFF
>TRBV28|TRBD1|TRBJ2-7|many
TGTGCCAGTTGTGTGGGGGCAGGGGGATGCGAGCAGTACTTC
CASCVGAGGCEQYF
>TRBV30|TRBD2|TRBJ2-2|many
TGTGCCTGGAATGCGGGGGGTTTCACCGGGGAGCTGTTTTTT
CAWNAGGFTGELFF
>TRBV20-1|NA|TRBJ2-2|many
TGCAGTGCTAGACCGGCGGTTGGAAGCGGGTGGAACACCGGGGAGCTGTTTTTT
CSARPAVGSGWNTGELFF
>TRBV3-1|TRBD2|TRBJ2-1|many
TGTGCCAGCAGCAGAGCGGGGTCTAACAATGAGCAGTTCTTC
CASSRAGSNNEQFF
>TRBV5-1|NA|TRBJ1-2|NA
TGCGCCAGCAGCCCGGGGGGCTACACCTTC
CASSPGGYTF
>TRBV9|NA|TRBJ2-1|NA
TGTGCCAGCAGCAGAGCCGGGACTGGGCAGTTCTTC
CASSRAGTGQFF
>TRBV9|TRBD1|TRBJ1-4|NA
TGTGCCAGCAGCGTGGGTGTATCGGGGACAGCTAATGAAAAACTGTTTTTT
CASSVGVSGTANEKLFF
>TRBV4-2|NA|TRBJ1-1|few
TGTGCCAGCAGCCAAGGAGTACAGGTGAACACTGAAGCTTTCTTT
CASSQGVQVNTEAFF
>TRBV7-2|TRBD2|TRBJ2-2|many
TGTGCCAGCAGCTTGACTAGCGGGGGGGCCGGGGAGCTGTTTTTT
CASSLTSGGAGELFF
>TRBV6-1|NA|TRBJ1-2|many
TGTGCCAGCAGTGAAGGGGGCCATGGCTACACCTTC
CASSEGGHGYTF
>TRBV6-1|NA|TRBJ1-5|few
TGTGCCAGCAGTCCGCGGACGGGTCCGTGCCATTTT
CASSPRTGPCHF
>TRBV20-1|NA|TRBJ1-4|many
TGCAGTGCTAGAGCCTCGGGGAATGAAAAACTGTTTTTT
CSARASGNEKLFF
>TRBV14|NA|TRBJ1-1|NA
TGTGCCAGCAGCCAAGACAGGAACATTGAAGCTTTCTTT
CASSQDRNIEAFF
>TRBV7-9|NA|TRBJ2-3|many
TGTGCCAGCAGCTCCAGGGACGTACGAACTTGGGGAGATACGCAGTATTTT
CASSSRDVRTWGDTQYF
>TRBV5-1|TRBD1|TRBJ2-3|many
TGCGCCAGCAGCTTCCGGGACAGGGGGACCGATACGCAGTATTTT
CASSFRDRGTDTQYF
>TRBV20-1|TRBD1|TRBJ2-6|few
TGCAGTGCTCCGGACAGGGTCTGGGCAGGGGCCAACGTCCTGACTTTC
CSAPDRVWAGANVLTF
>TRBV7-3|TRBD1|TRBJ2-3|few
TGTGCCAGCAGCTTACAGGGACAGTTCACAGATACGCAGTATTTT
CASSLQGQFTDTQYF
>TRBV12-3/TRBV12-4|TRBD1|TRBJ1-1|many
TGTGCCAGCAGATCCGGAACAGGGGAGACCACTGAAGCTTTCTTT
CASRSGTGETTEAFF
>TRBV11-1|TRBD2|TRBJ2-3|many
TGTGCCAGCAGCAGGAGCGGGGGGGCCGCAGATACGCAGTATTTT
CASSRSGGAADTQYF
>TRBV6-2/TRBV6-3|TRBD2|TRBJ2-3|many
TGTGCCAGCCGGAGACTAGCGGGGGCCAGCACAGATACGCAGTATTTT
CASRRLAGASTDTQYF
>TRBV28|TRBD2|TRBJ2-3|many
TGTGCCAGCAGCTCTCGTAGCGGGGGGATGTATACGCAGTATTTT
CASSSRSGGMYTQYF
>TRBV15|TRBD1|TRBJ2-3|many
TGTGCCACCAGCAGAGGAGGGGGCCTCACAGATACGCAGTATTTT
CATSRGGGLTDTQYF
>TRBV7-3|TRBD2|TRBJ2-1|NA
TGTGCCAGCAGCGCAACTAGCGGGGTTTACAATGAGCAGTTCTTC
CASSATSGVYNEQFF
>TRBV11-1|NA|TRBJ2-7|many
TGTGCCAGCAGCCCGAGCGTCCGGGGAGCCGGGCAGTACTTC
CASSPSVRGAGQYF
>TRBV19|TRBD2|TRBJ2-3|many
TGTGCCAGTACCAAATGGGCTAGCGGGGGGACAGATACGCAGTATTTT
CASTKWASGGTDTQYF
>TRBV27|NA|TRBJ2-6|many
TGTGCCAGCGGAGTGCGTGGGGCCAACGTCCTGACTTTC
CASGVRGANVLTF
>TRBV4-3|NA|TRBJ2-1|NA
TGCGCCAGCAGCCAAACCGGGGGAAGCTCCTACAATGAGCAGTTCTTC
CASSQTGGSSYNEQFF
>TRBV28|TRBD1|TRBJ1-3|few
TGTGCCAGCAGTTTATGGGACAGGGGGCCCTCTGGAAACACCATATATTTT
CASSLWDRGPSGNTIYF
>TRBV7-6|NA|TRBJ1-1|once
TGTGCCAGCAGTCAGGGTTTTGGGACCGGGGCTTTCTTT
CASSQGFGTGAFF
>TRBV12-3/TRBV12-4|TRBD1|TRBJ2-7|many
TGTGCCAGCAGTTTCGTAAGGGGGCGGTACGAGCAGTACTTC
CASSFVRGRYEQYF
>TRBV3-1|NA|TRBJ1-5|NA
TGTGCCAGCAGCCAAGTGGATAGCAATCAGCCCCAGCATTTT
CASSQVDSNQPQHF
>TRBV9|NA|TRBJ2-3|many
TGTGCCAGCAGCTCCAAAACCCCTAATGAGGCAGATACGCAGTATTTT
CASSSKTPNEADTQYF
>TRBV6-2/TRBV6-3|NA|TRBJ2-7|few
TGTGCCACTGTTTCCTACGAGCAGTACTTC
CATVSYEQYF
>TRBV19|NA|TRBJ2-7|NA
TGTGCCAGTAGGCGACAGGGAGGAAACTACGAGCAGTACTTC
CASRRQGGNYEQYF
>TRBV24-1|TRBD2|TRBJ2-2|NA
TGTGCCACCAGCGGGACTAGCGGGGGGGTGTATACCGGGGAGCTGTTTTTT
CATSGTSGGVYTGELFF
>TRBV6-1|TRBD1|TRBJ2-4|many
TGTGCCAGCAAAGGACTCGGTCAGGGGGCAAACATTCAGTACTTC
CASKGLGQGANIQYF
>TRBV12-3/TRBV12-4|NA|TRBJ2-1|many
TGTGCCAGCAGTCTAACGGCGGGGGAGCAGTTCTTC
CASSLTAGEQFF
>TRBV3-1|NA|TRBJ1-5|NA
TGTGCCAGCAGCCAAAAAGCAGGTCAGCCCCAGCATTTT
CASSQKAGQPQHF
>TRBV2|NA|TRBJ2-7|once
TGTGCCAGCAGTGAAGCGGGGCAGGGAAGGGAGCAGTACTTC
CASSEAGQGREQYF
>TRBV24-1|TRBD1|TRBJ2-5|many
TGTGCCACCAGTGATCCGGACAGGGGCCAAGAGACCCAGTACTTC
CATSDPDRGQETQYF
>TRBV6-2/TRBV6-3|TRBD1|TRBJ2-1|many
TGTGCCAGCAGTTTCCAGGGGGCGAACTACAATGAGCAGTTCTTC
CASSFQGANYNEQFF
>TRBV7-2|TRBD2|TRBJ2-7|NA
TGTGCCAGCAGCCGTACTAGCGGGGGTATGGCCGAGCAGTACTTC
CASSRTSGGMAEQYF
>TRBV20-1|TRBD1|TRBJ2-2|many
TGCAGTGTCCTGGGACAGCCGGACACCGGGGAGCTGTTTTTT
CSVLGQPDTGELFF
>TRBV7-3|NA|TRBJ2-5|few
TGTGCCAGCAGCTCGGGAACAGGTGTTTGGACCCAGTACTTC
CASSSGTGVWTQYF
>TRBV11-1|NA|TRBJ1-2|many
TGTGCCAGCAGCTCCGGACAGCTCTATGGCTACACCTTC
CASSSGQLYGYTF
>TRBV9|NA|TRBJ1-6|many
TGTGCCAGCAGCATGAATAATTCACCCCTCCACTTT
CASSMNNSPLHF
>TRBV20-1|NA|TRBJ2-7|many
TGCAGTGCCCCTAGTTGGGGGACCCCCTCCTACGAGCAGTACTTC
CSAPSWGTPSYEQYF